This T cell receptor beta chain was identified in a study of blood T cell repertoires in COVID-19. Study summary: The origin of the acute and convalescent COVID-19 samples was the United States, Italy and Spain.

Only in-frame clones appear in the TCRdb table, and some are missing; sequencing was by immunoSEQ multiplex PCR. The profile shows approximately 500,000 clones, 89% of them singletons. CDR1 and CDR2 (germline): MNHEY, SVGAGI. V shed 0 bases, J shed 0 bases, and the junction held 1 base outside the gene matches. The CDR3 has 15 amino acids. In regard to this clone: The same CDR3 can be traced to other DNA sequences in this sample.

The chain joins TRBV6-5 to TRBJ2-7, with TRBD2 matching 8 bases. The material sequenced was peripheral blood. The clonotype comes from a man between 18 and 29 years old with COVID-19, enrolled during active disease. The CDR3 bases are TGTGCCAGCAGTTACTCGAGCGGGAGCTCCTACGAGCAGTACTTC. This sequence encodes CASSYSSGSSYEQYF.